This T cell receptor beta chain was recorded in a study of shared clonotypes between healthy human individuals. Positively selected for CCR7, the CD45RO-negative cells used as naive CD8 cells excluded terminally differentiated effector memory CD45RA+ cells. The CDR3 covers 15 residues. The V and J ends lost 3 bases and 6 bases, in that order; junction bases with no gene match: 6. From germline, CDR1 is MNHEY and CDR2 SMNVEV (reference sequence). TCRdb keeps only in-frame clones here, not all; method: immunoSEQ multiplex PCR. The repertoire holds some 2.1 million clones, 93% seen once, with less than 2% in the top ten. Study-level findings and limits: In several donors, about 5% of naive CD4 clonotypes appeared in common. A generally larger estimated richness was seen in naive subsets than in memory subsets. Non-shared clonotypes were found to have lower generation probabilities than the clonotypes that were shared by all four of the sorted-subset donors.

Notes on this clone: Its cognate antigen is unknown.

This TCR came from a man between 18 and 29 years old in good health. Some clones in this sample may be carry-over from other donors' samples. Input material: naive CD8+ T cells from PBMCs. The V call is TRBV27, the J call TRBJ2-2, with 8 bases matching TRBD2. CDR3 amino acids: CASSLGAGAPGELFF. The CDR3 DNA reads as TGTGCCAGCAGTTTGGGAGCGGGAGCCCCCGGGGAGCTGTTTTTT.